This entry is about one T cell receptor (beta chain). Its antigen remains unidentified. The sample holds no much larger clone one base away, and base qualities are not on file. This sample was taken from a study of neurological immune-mediated disorders (dated by TCRdb to the late 2010s). Regarding the complete study: The study compared peripheral blood TCR-beta repertoires of HTLV-I-associated myelopathy (HAM/TSP) patients, multiple sclerosis patients and healthy controls using UMI-based sequencing. The cohort comprised about 71 subjects: approximately 15 HAM/TSP patients, 35 or so multiple sclerosis patients and some 20 healthy controls. Longitudinal HAM/TSP and healthy donors were sampled at 3 time-points each (about 3-40 month intervals). The approximately 100 TCR-beta libraries included longitudinal samples, technical triplicates and paired sorted CD4+ and CD8+ T-cell subsets alongside PBMC samples. The study at large found these results: The highest TCR clonal expansion was observed in HAM/TSP patients, whereas the lowest was observed in MS patients, even when compared with healthy controls. No identical CDR3 amino acid sequences were shared among expanded clones across subjects, suggesting private TCR-beta repertoires in all groups.

cDNA was synthesized by template-switch 5'RACE using a primer carrying a 10-nucleotide random unique molecular identifier by which each TCR transcript was tagged. Each sequencing run produced over 180 million TCR-beta sequences covering 15-18 subjects. The RNeasy kit was used for extraction of total RNA. The KAPA Real-time Library Amplification kit was used to amplify TCR-beta VDJ regions with primers for the TCR constant region and the 5'RACE anchor. Sample indexes and Illumina adaptors were added in a first PCR, after which library yield was increased in a second PCR. After purification with Ampure beads, the TCR product of roughly 650 bp was size-selected on a 2% E-gel SizeSelection system. Library quality was checked on a Bioanalyzer, concentration was measured with Qubit, and libraries were quantified with the Kapa Library Quantification kit before pooling. Libraries were sequenced paired-end 2 x 150 bp on an Illumina HiSeq 2500. To increase sequence diversity, about 23-32% phiX was spiked into each library pool. In the paper's pipeline: Quality-filtered reads were processed with the UMI-based MiGEC pipeline, which removed over 75% of raw TCR sequences during error correction. IMGT germline references were used for alignment of VDJ genes, and clonotypes were defined by a unique CDR3 amino acid sequence together with V-J genes. VDJtools evaluated clonal expansion, Shannon diversity and CDR3 relatedness (CalcPairwiseDistances, ClusterSamples); CLCbio workbench built phylogenetic trees. Expanded clones were defined as having at least 8 unique UMIs, based on coefficient-of-variation modelling across technical triplicates. TCRdb reprocessed the public reads (quality trimming at Q25 with fastp, clone calling with MiXCR) and kept in-frame beta chains. All rows with the same CDR3 protein become a single entry with the most common DNA and genes. The V and J calls shown here were made by TCRdb, not taken from the authors' results. This sample comprises tens of thousands of distinct CDR3 sequences, roughly 12% of them detected only once. The leading ten clones occupy about an eighth of the sample.

In light of the paper, this sample's time point label describes: longitudinal time-point 3. The healthy controls were volunteers from a blood bank in Maryland, USA. For unsorted PBMC libraries, 2 million PBMCs were used after storage in RNAlater at -80 degrees C until RNA extraction. Peripheral blood underwent Ficoll-Hypaque density gradient centrifugation to isolate PBMCs, which were then cryopreserved in liquid nitrogen. The sample was PBMCs. This sequence was found in a man aged 25-45 years in good health.

The CDR3 loop reads CASSQKGDILSYEQYF. The sequenced DNA: TGTGCCAGCAGTCAAAAGGGGGACATCCTCTCCTACGAGCAGTACTTC. The chain employs TRBV6-1 and TRBJ2-7, with TRBD1 perhaps the D gene, on 6 matching bases. V is reduced by 5 bases and J by 0 bases, leaving a spacing of 17 bases between them. From a lookup of the germline V gene, CDR1 and CDR2 are MNHNS and SASEGT. From the cysteine up to the phenylalanine, the CDR3 has a length of 16 residues. Only the CDR3 region is kept as DNA, spanning 48 bases read in frame from base 1.